A single T cell receptor beta chain is shown here with its context. Its cognate antigen is unknown. The authors reverse transcribed all of the isolated RNA, so sequencing captured expressed TCRB transcripts. Sequenced by immunoSEQ multiplex PCR; TCRdb stores in-frame clones only, minus some. Of 300,000 to 350,000 clones listed, approximately 10% were seen once; the top ten hold less than 1.2%. The sample belongs to a study of beta chain features in type 1 diabetes. Study observations and caveats: The study found fewer insertions and more deletions at VDJ junctions in type 1 diabetes patients. Shorter TCRB CDR3s, moderately but significantly so, were found in Type 1 diabetes patients in all four CD4+ subsets. A greater similarity of naive, central memory and Treg TCRB repertoires was seen among patients than among healthy donors.

The authors sorted CD4+ naive, central memory, regulatory and stem cell-like memory cells via CD45RO/CCR7/CD25/CD127/CD95/CD27. This CDR3 is built from 14 residues. Germline lookup yields CDR1 MDHEN and CDR2 SYDVKM. The V gene lost 6 bases and the J gene lost 0 bases, with 9 bases spanning the gap. This TCR was recovered from a man in his thirties or forties with type 1 diabetes. This chain uses TRBV28 with TRBJ1-5; D is possibly TRBD1 (5 bases). The material sequenced was central memory CD4+ T cells from blood. Here the CDR3 reads CASRGHVSNQPQHF. In DNA, the CDR3 is TGTGCCAGCAGAGGACATGTTAGCAATCAGCCCCAGCATTTT.